The 27 T cell receptor beta chains reported below all come from one sample, sequenced in a study of blood T cells in healthy people across ages. A sample-barcoded 5' primer and a J-beta primer mix were used in a second PCR of about 7 to 12 cycles. MiXCR, applied by TCRdb to the 5' RACE reads, yields one record per CDR3 protein. The table shows roughly 1,100,000 distinct CDR3 sequences, with 20% to 25% occurring only once. These data also formed part of another study, on T cells of mothers and their children.

Sequencing was carried out using blood. The receptors come from a girl between 2 and 10 years old in good health.

The chain carries TRBV10-1 and TRBJ2-7, with 12 bases identical to TRBD2. V trimming: 5 bases; J trimming: 2 bases; junction bases outside the gene matches: 4. Germline-derived CDR1 and CDR2 are WNHNN and SYGVQD (reference sequence). The CDR3 contains 15 residues. The CDR3 region is CASSPGLAGPYEQYF. CDR3 coding DNA: TGCGCCAGCAGTCCTGGACTAGCGGGGCCCTACGAGCAGTACTTC.

This clonotype was detected only a few times. The rearrangement uses TRBV20-1 and TRBJ2-5; TRBD2 aligns across 10 bases. The V gene end was trimmed by 6 bases and the J gene end by 5 bases; junction bases not matched to a gene: 12. This CDR3 is built from 15 residues. Germline-derived CDR1 and CDR2 are DFQATT and SNEGSKA (reference sequence). The CDR3 bases are TGCAGTGCCCGTACTAGCGGGGTGACGTTGGAGACCCAGTACTTC. This codes for CSARTSGVTLETQYF.

The genes are TRBV29-1 and TRBJ1-2; D perhaps matches TRBD1 (6 bases). V gave up 7 bases and J gave up 8 bases, with 20 bases separating them. The length of the CDR3 is 13 residues. CDR1 and CDR2 from the germline V gene are SQVTM and ANQGSEA. The CDR3 region has the DNA TGCAGCGCCATTCTGACAACTGGGGGCGGCTACACCTTC. Protein: CSAILTTGGGYTF.

The chain uses TRBV20-1 and TRBJ1-1; D gene unclear. Germline V lookup: CDR1 DFQATT, CDR2 SNEGSKA (reference sequence). This CDR3 has 9 residues. V lost 2 bases to trimming and J lost 10 bases, with 5 bases between them. CDR3 bases: TGCAGTGCTAGACCTGGAGCTTTCTTT. Translation gives CSARPGAFF.

Notes on this clonotype: At one end, the junction sequence differs from germline, possibly due to a read error. The chain employs TRBV29-1 and TRBJ2-5; possibly TRBD1 or TRBD2 for D (6 bases each). CDR1 and CDR2 from the germline V gene are SQVTM and ANQGSEA. This CDR3 spans 11 amino acids. Written as DNA, the CDR3 is TGCAGCGCCCAGAGCAGGGGAGGTATAATCTTC. Encoded protein: CSAQSRGGIIF.

The chain joins TRBV5-1 to TRBJ1-5, with 7 nucleotides matching TRBD1. The junction had 14 bases not matched to a gene; V was cut back by 5 bases and J by 0 bases. This CDR3 has 18 amino acids. Germline CDR1 is SGHRS and CDR2 is YFSETQ. CDR3 sequence (DNA): TGCGCCAGCAGTCGCCGACAGGGACCCTCTTATAGCAATCAGCCCCAGCATTTT. Translated: CASSRRQGPSYSNQPQHF.

The V call is TRBV28, the J call TRBJ2-2; TRBD1 aligns across 11 bases. Germline V gene lookup returns CDR1 MDHEN and CDR2 SYDVKM. Losses at the gene ends were 5 bases for V and 6 bases for J; bases not matched to a gene: 8. The CDR3 sequence is 16 residues long. CDR3 loop: CASSRSPGQGAGELFF. For the CDR3, the DNA is TGTGCCAGCAGTCGATCCCCGGGACAGGGGGCCGGGGAGCTGTTTTTT.

This clonotype occurred a few times. The gene calls are TRBV20-1 and TRBJ2-1; D may correspond to TRBD1 or TRBD2 (6 bases each). Trimming removed 3 bases at V and 10 bases at J, with 13 bases between. This CDR3 contains 12 residues. Germline CDR1 DFQATT, CDR2 SNEGSKA (reference sequence). This CDR3 is CSASDGGPEQFF. The DNA for the CDR3 is TGCAGTGCTAGTGACGGGGGCCCGGAGCAGTTCTTC.

This clonotype came up a few times. The V gene is TRBV29-1, the J gene TRBJ2-1; D is uncertain. The germline gives CDR1 SQVTM, CDR2 ANQGSEA. This CDR3 contains 18 residues. Deletions cut 0 bases from V and 0 bases from J, with 18 bases between. In DNA form, the CDR3 reads TGCAGCGTTGAAGATCCCGCGACCTGGCGGAGCTCCTACAATGAGCAGTTCTTC. This sequence encodes CSVEDPATWRSSYNEQFF.

V is TRBV2 and J is TRBJ2-5; no firm D call. Germline loops: CDR1 SNHLY, CDR2 FYNNEI. The V end lost 8 bases, the J end lost 5 bases, and 15 bases lay between the germline ends. The CDR3 runs to 13 residues. The DNA of the CDR3 is TGTGCCAGCGAAACCCGCGGATGGGAGACCCAGTACTTC. Translating gives CASETRGWETQYF.

The chain uses TRBV5-1 and TRBJ2-5; 8 bases map to TRBD2. The DNA end favors TRBJ2-1, so the J call may be wrong. The CDR3 loop spans 13 amino acids. CDR1 and CDR2 from the germline V gene are SGHRS and YFSETQ. This CDR3 is CASSGTRADEQFF. The CDR3 nucleotides read TGCGCCAGCAGCGGGACTAGAGCGGATGAGCAGTTCTTC.

The rearrangement uses TRBV28 and TRBJ2-5; TRBD1 agrees at 7 bases. V gave up 2 bases and J gave up 2 bases; unmatched junction bases: 8. The V gene's germline CDR1 is MDHEN and CDR2 SYDVKM. This CDR3 contains 16 residues. This chain's CDR3 is CASSLPWGQKQETQYF. The CDR3 bases are TGTGCCAGCAGTTTACCCTGGGGACAGAAACAAGAGACCCAGTACTTC.

The DNA for the CDR3 is TGCAGCGTTGCCCAGAATCGGCGAGAGACCCAGTACTTC. It encodes CSVAQNRRETQYF. This sequence joins TRBV29-1 and TRBJ2-5, with D unresolved. The CDR3 loop spans 13 amino acids. CDR1 SQVTM and CDR2 ANQGSEA come from the germline V gene. Trimming left V 4 bases short and J 4 bases short, with 13 bases between.

This chain joins TRBV3-1 and TRBJ2-1, with TRBD1 as a possible D gene (5 bases). The last part of the DNA fits TRBJ2-5 better; the J call may be wrong. CDR3 length equals 15 residues. The germline CDR1 and CDR2 sequences are LGHDT and YNNKEL (reference sequence). The CDR3 here is CASSQSPTGQETQYF. The DNA of the CDR3 is TGTGCCAGCAGCCAAAGCCCCACAGGACAAGAGACCCAGTACTTC.

The gene calls are TRBV5-1 and TRBJ1-2; TRBD1 matches 8 bases. Germline V gene data show CDR1 as SGHRS and CDR2 as YFSETQ. V dropped 6 bases and J dropped 8; count of bases not matched to a gene: 6. The CDR3 runs 12 residues. The DNA for the CDR3 is TGCGCCAGCACCATGACAGGGGAAGGCTACACCTTC. Its protein product is CASTMTGEGYTF.

The chain uses TRBV12-3 or TRBV12-4 and TRBJ2-7; D ambiguous. The CDR3 has 13 residues. The V end lost 2 bases, the J end lost 4 bases, and 9 bases lay between the germline ends. This CDR3 is CASSLFQLYEQYF. DNA of the CDR3: TGTGCCAGCAGTTTATTCCAACTTTACGAGCAGTACTTC.

The table lists this clonotype with many counts. This rearrangement joins TRBV12-3 or TRBV12-4 to TRBJ1-5; D unresolved. V was cut by 3 bases and J by 3 bases, with 6 bases left in between. This CDR3 comprises 13 residues. The CDR3 reads CASSLGINQPQHF. Written as DNA, the CDR3 is TGTGCCAGCAGTTTGGGGATCAATCAGCCCCAGCATTTT.

This chain joins TRBV6-2 or TRBV6-3 and TRBJ1-5, with 7 bases that match TRBD1. V dropped 4 bases and J dropped 6; count of bases not matched to a gene: 6. Per the germline V gene, CDR1 is MNHEY and CDR2 is SVGEGT. The CDR3 runs 14 residues. For the CDR3, the DNA is TGTGCCAGCAGTTGGGCAGGGGGTATTCAGCCCCAGCATTTT. Its protein product is CASSWAGGIQPQHF.

CDR3 sequence reads: CSALSGTLYNEQFF. The CDR3, as DNA: TGCAGTGCTTTATCCGGGACCCTCTACAATGAGCAGTTCTTC. J is TRBJ2-1 and V is TRBV20-1, with D perhaps TRBD1 or TRBD2 (5 bases each). The CDR3 runs to 14 residues. With 5 bases removed from V and 3 bases from J, the gap between germline ends came to 14 bases. Germline CDR1 DFQATT, CDR2 SNEGSKA (reference sequence).

V usage is TRBV25-1 and J usage is TRBJ1-2; a possible D gene is TRBD1 (5 bases). Trimming took off 8 bases at V and 6 bases at J, with 16 bases between the two ends. The CDR3 sequence is 13 residues long. Germline CDR1 and CDR2: MGHDK and SYGVNS. Here the CDR3 DNA reads TGTGCCAGCGGACAAGACCGGCGAGATGGCTACACCTTC. As protein: CASGQDRRDGYTF.

This clonotype was seen only a few times. The rearrangement uses TRBV7-9 and TRBJ2-5, with 7 bases aligning to TRBD2. Gene TRBJ2-1 matches the end of the DNA better, so the J call may be wrong. The CDR3 is 13 amino acids. The V gene's germline CDR1 is SEHNR and CDR2 FQNEAQ (reference sequence). CDR3 region: CALVGAGDGEQFF. In DNA form, the CDR3 reads TGTGCCCTAGTAGGGGCGGGAGATGGGGAGCAGTTCTTC.

The V and J genes are TRBV18 and TRBJ1-2; unclear D gene. This CDR3 region has 14 residues. CDR1 and CDR2 (germline): KGHSH, LQKENI. V lost 2 bases and J lost 8, with 15 bases in between. In DNA, the CDR3 is TGTGCCAGCTCACCAACGGGTGCCGCGCCAGGCTACACCTTC. Protein sequence: CASSPTGAAPGYTF.

V usage is TRBV20-1 and J usage is TRBJ2-5; TRBD2 matches 10 bases. V trimming: 6 bases; J trimming: 2 bases; junction bases outside the gene matches: 9. In germline, CDR1 is DFQATT, CDR2 SNEGSKA (reference sequence). The length of the CDR3 is 15 residues. The CDR3 here is CSAIGRTSGQETQYF. The CDR3 bases are TGCAGTGCGATCGGGAGGACTAGCGGACAAGAGACCCAGTACTTC.

As DNA, the CDR3 is TGTGCCAGCAGCCAAGATCTGGGGGGCGCCGGGGAGACCCAGTACTTC. It encodes CASSQDLGGAGETQYF. This sequence joins TRBV4-2 and TRBJ2-5; D may be TRBD1 or TRBD2 (6 bases each). V lost 0 bases and J 5 bases, leaving 16 bases between the germline ends. The germline V gene has CDR1 LGHNA and CDR2 YNFKEQ. CDR3 size: 16 residues.

This clonotype was recorded a few times. The rearrangement joins TRBV20-1 to TRBJ2-2; possibly TRBD1 for D (6 bases). Germline V gene data show CDR1 as DFQATT and CDR2 as SNEGSKA (reference sequence). CDR3 length: 15 amino acids. Trimming left V 0 bases short and J 4 bases short, with 12 bases between. CDR3 amino acids: CSARDWGRITGELFF. The CDR3 DNA reads TGCAGTGCTAGAGATTGGGGGCGTATCACCGGGGAGCTGTTTTTT.

This clonotype has just a few counts. The rearrangement joins TRBV27 to TRBJ2-2, with 9 bases fitting TRBD1. The CDR3 has 15 residues. Germline-derived CDR1 and CDR2 are MNHEY and SMNVEV (reference sequence). V was pared by 6 bases and J by 3 bases, with 5 bases of the junction left unmatched. Here the CDR3 DNA reads TGTGCCAGCAGCTTCGGGACAGGGCACACCGGGGAGCTGTTTTTT. It specifies CASSFGTGHTGELFF.

The table lists this clonotype with a few counts. The chain carries TRBV6-6 and TRBJ1-2; no definite D call. The CDR3 spans 11 residues. Germline CDR1 and CDR2: MNHNY and SVGAGI (reference sequence). The V end was cut by 2 bases, the J end by 10 bases, with 8 bases between. The CDR3 reads CASSYVDDYTF. CDR3 DNA sequence: TGTGCCAGCAGTTACGTGGACGACTACACCTTC.